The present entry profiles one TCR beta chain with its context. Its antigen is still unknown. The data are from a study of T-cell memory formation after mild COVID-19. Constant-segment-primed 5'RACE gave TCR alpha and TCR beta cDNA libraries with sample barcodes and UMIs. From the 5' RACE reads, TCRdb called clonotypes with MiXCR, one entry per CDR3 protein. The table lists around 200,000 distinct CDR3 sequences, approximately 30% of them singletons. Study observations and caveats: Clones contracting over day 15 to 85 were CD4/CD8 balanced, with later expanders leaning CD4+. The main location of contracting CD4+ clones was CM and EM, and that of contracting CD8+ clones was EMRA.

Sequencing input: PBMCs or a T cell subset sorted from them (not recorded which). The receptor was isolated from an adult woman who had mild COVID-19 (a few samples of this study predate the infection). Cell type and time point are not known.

CDR3 protein: CASSLVGTNGYEQYF. The CDR3 DNA sequence: TGCGCCAGCAGCTTGGTGGGGACAAACGGATACGAGCAGTACTTC. The genes are TRBV5-1 and TRBJ2-7; maybe TRBD1 (6 bases). Germline assignment: CDR1 SGHRS and CDR2 YFSETQ. The V and J ends lost 0 bases and 4 bases respectively, with 14 bases between them. The CDR3 spans 15 residues. The whole variable domain, remainder taken from reference TRBV5-1 and TRBJ2-7, is KAGVTQTPRYLIKTRGQQVTLSCSPISGHRSVSWYQQTPGQGLQFLFEYFSETQRNKGNFPGRFSGRQFSNSRSEMNVSTLELGDSALYLCASSLVGTNGYEQYFGPGTRLTVT.